Sequencing of this T cell receptor (beta chain) was carried out in a study of OX40 agonist ivuxolimab in advanced cancers. The CDR3 runs 15 residues. V was clipped by 6 bases and J by 1 base; unmatched bases: 5. Per the germline V gene, CDR1 is KGHSH and CDR2 is LQKENI. Only in-frame clones appear in the TCRdb table, and some are missing; sequencing was by immunoSEQ multiplex PCR. This sample has about 150,000 clones, with 90% found just once. The receptor was isolated from an adult with an advanced solid tumor such as melanoma, head and neck, liver or kidney cancer. The source material was CD4+ or CD8+ T cells sorted from blood, sampled in a trial of the OX40 agonist ivuxolimab. The V gene is TRBV18, the J gene TRBJ2-5; 10 bases agree with TRBD1. The CDR3 DNA is TGTGCCAGCTCGACGGGACAGGGGTCCCAAGAGACCCAGTACTTC. Translating gives CASSTGQGSQETQYF.